These T cell receptor beta chains were read from a single sample in a study of cytomegalovirus exposure and HLA in healthy donors. Profiling relied on immunoSEQ multiplex PCR, and the TCRdb table lists in-frame clones only, not all of them. This table holds under 200,000 clones, 65% to 85% found once. Sample: PBMCs. These receptors were collected from a man between 60 and 75 years old in good health and CMV-seronegative. Both conserved end residues are part of each CDR3. The D gene is left open where the match is weak. Rows give clone size only sometimes, using once, few, many, or a class for an expanded clone.

clone size: once
V gene: TRBV7-2
D gene: TRBD2
J gene: TRBJ2-3
CDR3 protein: CASSWGGESTQYF
CDR3 DNA: TGTGCCAGCAGCTGGGGGGGGGAATCTACGCAGTATTTT

clone size: few
V gene: TRBV28
D gene: TRBD1
J gene: TRBJ1-5
CDR3 protein: CASSPGTELNQPQHF
CDR3 DNA: TGTGCCAGCAGCCCGGGGACAGAGCTCAATCAGCCCCAGCATTTT

clone size: .
V gene: TRBV5-1
D gene: .
J gene: TRBJ1-2
CDR3 protein: CASSLKSGLEGYGYTF
CDR3 DNA: TGCGCCAGCAGCTTGAAGTCTGGGCTCGAGGGCTATGGCTACACCTTC

clone size: .
V gene: TRBV4-2
D gene: TRBD1
J gene: TRBJ2-7
CDR3 protein: CASSQADRGGEQYF
CDR3 DNA: TGTGCCAGCAGCCAAGCTGACAGGGGCGGCGAGCAGTACTTC

clone size: .
V gene: TRBV27
D gene: .
J gene: TRBJ2-7
CDR3 protein: CASSFGGHTSYEQYF
CDR3 DNA: TGTGCCAGCAGTTTTGGGGGACATACGTCCTACGAGCAGTACTTC

clone size: .
V gene: TRBV6-1
D gene: TRBD2
J gene: TRBJ2-5
CDR3 protein: CASSEAGLAGAETQYF
CDR3 DNA: TGTGCCAGCAGTGAAGCGGGACTAGCGGGAGCAGAGACCCAGTACTTC

clone size: .
V gene: TRBV7-8
D gene: .
J gene: TRBJ1-3
CDR3 protein: CASSLEGYSGNTIYF
CDR3 DNA: TGTGCCAGCAGCTTAGAGGGGTACTCTGGAAACACCATATATTTT

clone size: few
V gene: TRBV4-2
D gene: TRBD2
J gene: TRBJ2-2
CDR3 protein: CASSQSGLAGGLTGELFF
CDR3 DNA: TGTGCCAGCAGCCAATCCGGACTAGCGGGGGGGCTCACCGGGGAGCTGTTTTTT

clone size: .
V gene: TRBV2
D gene: .
J gene: TRBJ1-5
CDR3 protein: CASSPGRTAYQPQHF
CDR3 DNA: TGTGCCAGCAGCCCGGGCAGGACAGCATATCAGCCCCAGCATTTT

clone size: .
V gene: TRBV19
D gene: .
J gene: TRBJ2-2
CDR3 protein: CASSIPDRATNGELFF
CDR3 DNA: TGTGCCAGTAGTATCCCAGACAGAGCAACCAACGGGGAGCTGTTTTTT

clone size: .
V gene: TRBV7-8
D gene: .
J gene: TRBJ1-1
CDR3 protein: CASSKGTDLNTEAFF
CDR3 DNA: TGTGCCAGCAGCAAAGGGACTGACCTGAACACTGAAGCTTTCTTT

clone size: .
V gene: TRBV9
D gene: TRBD1
J gene: TRBJ2-1
CDR3 protein: CASSSSPGQDLNEQFF
CDR3 DNA: TGTGCCAGCAGTAGTTCGCCGGGACAGGACCTCAATGAGCAGTTCTTC

clone size: once
V gene: TRBV19
D gene: .
J gene: TRBJ2-1
CDR3 protein: CASSMIAGNEQFF
CDR3 DNA: TGTGCCAGTAGTATGATTGCGGGAAATGAGCAGTTCTTC

clone size: .
V gene: TRBV7-6
D gene: TRBD2
J gene: TRBJ2-3
CDR3 protein: CASSLAVGLAGGTDTQYF
CDR3 DNA: TGTGCCAGCAGCTTAGCCGTCGGACTAGCGGGAGGCACAGATACGCAGTATTTT

clone size: .
V gene: TRBV5-1
D gene: TRBD2
J gene: TRBJ2-1
CDR3 protein: CASSLTGLAGAYNEQFF
CDR3 DNA: TGCGCCAGCAGCCTAACCGGACTAGCGGGAGCCTACAATGAGCAGTTCTTC

clone size: .
V gene: TRBV5-1
D gene: TRBD2
J gene: TRBJ2-7
CDR3 protein: CASSLTSGGAEQYF
CDR3 DNA: TGCGCCAGCAGCTTGACTAGCGGGGGGGCCGAGCAGTACTTC

clone size: .
V gene: TRBV10-2
D gene: TRBD1
J gene: TRBJ2-1
CDR3 protein: CASSSGTGGNEQFF
CDR3 DNA: TGCGCCAGCAGTTCCGGGACAGGGGGCAATGAGCAGTTCTTC

clone size: .
V gene: TRBV18
D gene: .
J gene: TRBJ2-7
CDR3 protein: CASSPPGIYEQYF
CDR3 DNA: TGTGCCAGCTCACCCCCGGGGATCTACGAGCAGTACTTC

clone size: once
V gene: TRBV2
D gene: .
J gene: TRBJ1-3
CDR3 protein: CADEAAGGNTIYF
CDR3 DNA: TGTGCCGACGAGGCGGCGGGTGGAAACACCATATATTTT

clone size: .
V gene: TRBV6-8
D gene: TRBD2
J gene: TRBJ2-3
CDR3 protein: CASSYSPTSGDVTYTQYF
CDR3 DNA: TGTGCCAGCAGTTACTCGCCTACTAGCGGAGACGTCACATATACGCAGTATTTT

clone size: .
V gene: TRBV28
D gene: .
J gene: TRBJ2-7
CDR3 protein: CASSGNYEQYF
CDR3 DNA: TGTGCCAGCTCAGGTAACTACGAGCAGTACTTC

clone size: few
V gene: TRBV28
D gene: TRBD1
J gene: TRBJ1-1
CDR3 protein: CASSLLGRGHMNTEAFF
CDR3 DNA: TGTGCCAGCAGTTTATTGGGCAGGGGGCACATGAACACTGAAGCTTTCTTT

clone size: .
V gene: TRBV19
D gene: .
J gene: TRBJ2-2
CDR3 protein: CASSNGGPGGANTGELFF
CDR3 DNA: TGTGCCAGTAGTAACGGGGGCCCGGGGGGCGCGAACACCGGGGAGCTGTTTTTT

clone size: .
V gene: TRBV2
D gene: .
J gene: TRBJ2-3
CDR3 protein: CASKRSGSDTQYF
CDR3 DNA: TGTGCCAGCAAGCGTTCCGGATCAGATACGCAGTATTTT

clone size: once
V gene: TRBV18
D gene: TRBD1
J gene: TRBJ2-6
CDR3 protein: CASSPTGGTSGANVLTF
CDR3 DNA: TGTGCCAGCTCACCAACAGGGGGAACCTCTGGGGCCAACGTCCTGACTTTC

clone size: .
V gene: TRBV30
D gene: TRBD1
J gene: TRBJ2-5
CDR3 protein: CAWSAGGLETQYF
CDR3 DNA: TGTGCCTGGAGTGCAGGGGGATTGGAGACCCAGTACTTC

clone size: .
V gene: TRBV6-5
D gene: TRBD1
J gene: TRBJ2-7
CDR3 protein: CASSKRTGFPYEQYF
CDR3 DNA: TGTGCCAGCAGTAAGCGGACAGGGTTCCCCTACGAGCAGTACTTC

clone size: .
V gene: TRBV5-6
D gene: TRBD2
J gene: TRBJ2-1
CDR3 protein: CASRKLAGEKNEQFF
CDR3 DNA: TGTGCCAGCAGAAAACTAGCGGGAGAGAAAAATGAGCAGTTCTTC

clone size: .
V gene: TRBV10-3
D gene: TRBD1
J gene: TRBJ1-1
CDR3 protein: CAISVPPTGAVTEAFF
CDR3 DNA: TGTGCCATCAGTGTACCTCCGACAGGGGCGGTGACTGAAGCTTTCTTT

clone size: .
V gene: TRBV19
D gene: .
J gene: TRBJ1-2
CDR3 protein: CASSPQGTYGYPF
CDR3 DNA: TGTGCCAGTAGCCCTCAGGGAACCTATGGCTACCCCTTC

clone size: .
V gene: TRBV6-5
D gene: TRBD1
J gene: TRBJ1-3
CDR3 protein: CASSWDSQNTIYF
CDR3 DNA: TGTGCCAGCAGCTGGGACAGTCAAAACACCATATATTTT

clone size: .
V gene: TRBV5-6
D gene: .
J gene: TRBJ2-5
CDR3 protein: CASSFRGPETQYF
CDR3 DNA: TGTGCCAGCAGCTTCCGAGGGCCCGAGACCCAGTACTTC

clone size: .
V gene: TRBV5-1
D gene: .
J gene: TRBJ2-1
CDR3 protein: CASSLSVQGINEQFF
CDR3 DNA: TGCGCCAGCAGCTTGTCGGTTCAGGGAATTAATGAGCAGTTCTTC

clone size: once
V gene: TRBV19
D gene: .
J gene: TRBJ1-1
CDR3 protein: CASSIFAEAFF
CDR3 DNA: TGTGCCAGTAGTATCTTCGCTGAAGCTTTCTTT

clone size: .
V gene: TRBV5-4
D gene: TRBD1
J gene: TRBJ1-1
CDR3 protein: CASSGTGGSYMEAFF
CDR3 DNA: TGTGCCAGCAGCGGGACAGGGGGCTCGTATATGGAAGCTTTCTTT

clone size: few
V gene: TRBV5-5
D gene: .
J gene: TRBJ1-1
CDR3 protein: CASSLGMNTEAFF
CDR3 DNA: TGTGCCAGCAGCCTCGGGATGAACACTGAAGCTTTCTTT

clone size: .
V gene: TRBV5-1
D gene: TRBD2
J gene: TRBJ2-3
CDR3 protein: CASRASGGDRGTDTQYF
CDR3 DNA: TGCGCCAGCCGCGCCAGCGGGGGCGATCGCGGGACAGATACGCAGTATTTT